The 9 T cell receptor beta chains reported below all come from one sample, sequenced in a study of graft-versus-host responses after intestinal transplantation. Their recognized antigens are unknown. Some clones are missing from TCRdb's copy, which holds only in-frame ones; the method was immunoSEQ multiplex PCR. The table records over 120,000 clones, around 90% of them present only once. The input for sequencing was unstimulated CD4+ T cells sorted from spleen or lymph node cells, taken before intestinal transplant. Source of these receptors: a human donor who received an intestinal transplant.

The rearrangement joins TRBV28 to TRBJ2-3; D possibly uses TRBD1 or TRBD2 (5 bases each). Germline V gene lookup returns CDR1 MDHEN and CDR2 SYDVKM. Trimming removed 7 bases from V and 2 bases from J, with 13 bases in between. This CDR3 region has 14 residues. As DNA, the CDR3 is TGTGCCAGCACCCCGGGACCCACCACAGATACGCAGTATTTT. Its protein product is CASTPGPTTDTQYF. Full variable domain (outside the CDR3, taken from reference TRBV28 and TRBJ2-3): DVKVTQSSRYLVKRTGEKVFLECVQDMDHENMFWYRQDPGLGLRLIYFSYDVKMKEKGDIPEGYSVSREKKERFSLILESASTNQTSMYLCASTPGPTTDTQYFGPGTRLTVL.

This clone was observed a handful of times. The chain uses TRBV28 and TRBJ1-3; 8 bases are a match to TRBD1. Looked up from germline, CDR1 is MDHEN and CDR2 is SYDVKM. V shed 7 bases and J 4 bases; nucleotides not matched to a gene: 9. This CDR3 has 15 amino acids. CDR3 sequence reads: CASTPSRGLGNTIYF. CDR3 DNA: TGTGCCAGCACACCGTCCAGGGGGCTCGGAAACACCATATATTTT.

This rearrangement joins TRBV5-4 to TRBJ1-2; a weak D match, TRBD1 (5 bases). V was pared by 4 bases and J by 6 bases, with 16 bases between. Germline CDR1 reads SGHNT; CDR2 reads YYREEE (reference sequence). CDR3 length equals 14 residues. The CDR3 coding sequence is TGTGCCAGCAGCCGTACGTCAGGGTGGGATGGCTACACCTTC. Protein product: CASSRTSGWDGYTF.

The chain links TRBV27 to TRBJ2-6; D is unresolved. The ends were cut back, 4 bases at V and 0 bases at J, with 4 bases in the middle. CDR1 and CDR2 (germline): MNHEY, SMNVEV (reference sequence). The CDR3 length is 14 residues. CDR3 sequence reads: CASSSVSGANVLTF. In nucleotides, the CDR3 is TGTGCCAGCAGTTCGGTCTCTGGGGCCAACGTCCTGACTTTC.

The rearrangement links TRBV6-5 to TRBJ1-2, with D possibly matching TRBD1 (5 bases). The length of the CDR3 is 13 residues. Trimming left V 2 bases short and J 5 bases short, with 9 bases between. CDR1 is MNHEY, CDR2 SVGAGI, per germline. CDR3 loop: CASSYGGPYGYTF. Here the CDR3 DNA reads TGTGCCAGCAGTTACGGGGGACCGTATGGCTACACCTTC.

This chain uses TRBV19 with TRBJ2-3; 8 nucleotides line up with TRBD2. With V trimmed by 4 bases and J by 5 bases, 11 bases remained unmatched. Germline V gene sequence: CDR1 LNHDA, CDR2 SQIVND (reference sequence). This CDR3 has 16 residues. CDR3 nucleotide sequence: TGTGCCAGTAGTACAAGAGCGGGAGAAAGAGGAGATACGCAGTATTTT. Protein: CASSTRAGERGDTQYF.

The rearrangement joins TRBV6-1 to TRBJ2-7; D gene uncertain. The V end was cut by 3 bases, the J end by 2 bases, with 2 bases between. Germline CDR1 MNHNS, CDR2 SASEGT. The CDR3 is made up of 11 amino acids. The CDR3: CASSDPYEQYF. The CDR3 DNA reads TGTGCCAGCAGTGACCCCTACGAGCAGTACTTC.

The chain recombines TRBV28 with TRBJ2-3; maybe TRBD2 (6 bases). The germline CDR1 and CDR2 sequences are MDHEN and SYDVKM. The CDR3 has 18 amino acids. V was trimmed by 5 bases and J by 6 bases, leaving 27 bases between them. CDR3 in DNA: TGTGCCAGCAGTACGGGATTTGGGAGGACTATCCTGAGGGATACGCAGTATTTT. Its translation is CASSTGFGRTILRDTQYF.

The genes are TRBV9 and TRBJ1-4, with 9 positions matching TRBD1. This CDR3 has 15 residues. Trimming removed 1 base from V and 8 bases from J; junction bases left unmatched: 6. The germline CDR1 and CDR2 sequences are SGDLS and YYNGEE. In DNA form, the CDR3 reads TGTGCCAGCAGCGTATCCGGGACAGGGTTCGAAAAACTGTTTTTT. It translates to CASSVSGTGFEKLFF.